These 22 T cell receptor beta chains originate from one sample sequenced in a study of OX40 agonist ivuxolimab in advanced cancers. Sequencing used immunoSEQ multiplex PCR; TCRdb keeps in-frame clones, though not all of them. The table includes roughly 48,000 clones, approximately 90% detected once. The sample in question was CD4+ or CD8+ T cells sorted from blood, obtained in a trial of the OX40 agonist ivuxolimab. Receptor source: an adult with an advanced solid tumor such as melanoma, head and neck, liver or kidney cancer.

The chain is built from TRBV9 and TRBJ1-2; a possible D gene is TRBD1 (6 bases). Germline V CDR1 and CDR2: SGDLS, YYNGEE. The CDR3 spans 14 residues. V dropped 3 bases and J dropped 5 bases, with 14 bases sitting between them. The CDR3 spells CASSARTDLYGYTF. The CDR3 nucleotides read TGTGCCAGCAGCGCTCGGACAGACCTATATGGCTACACCTTC. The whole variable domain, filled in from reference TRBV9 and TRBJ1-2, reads DSGVTQTPKHLITATGQRVTLRCSPRSGDLSVYWYQQSLDQGLQFLIQYYNGEERAKGNILERFSAQQFPDLHSELNLSSLELGDSALYFCASSARTDLYGYTFGSGTRLTVV.

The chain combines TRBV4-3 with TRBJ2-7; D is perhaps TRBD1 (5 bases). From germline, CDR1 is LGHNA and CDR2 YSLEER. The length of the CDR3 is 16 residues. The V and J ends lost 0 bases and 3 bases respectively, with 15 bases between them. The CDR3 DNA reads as TGCGCCAGCAGCCAAGAGGAAACAGGTAGTTTCTACGAGCAGTACTTC. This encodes CASSQEETGSFYEQYF.

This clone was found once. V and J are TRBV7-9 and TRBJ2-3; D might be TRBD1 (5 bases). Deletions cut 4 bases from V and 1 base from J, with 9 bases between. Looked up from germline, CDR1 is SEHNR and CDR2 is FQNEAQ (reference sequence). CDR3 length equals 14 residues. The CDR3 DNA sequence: TGTGCCAGCAGCTCTCTACAGGGCACAGATACGCAGTATTTT. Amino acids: CASSSLQGTDTQYF.

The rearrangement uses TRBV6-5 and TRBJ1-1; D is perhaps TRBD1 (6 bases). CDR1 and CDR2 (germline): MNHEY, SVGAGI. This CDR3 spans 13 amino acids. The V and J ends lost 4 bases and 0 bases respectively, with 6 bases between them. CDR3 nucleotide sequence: TGTGCCAGCAGTTGGGGGCTGAACACTGAAGCTTTCTTT. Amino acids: CASSWGLNTEAFF.

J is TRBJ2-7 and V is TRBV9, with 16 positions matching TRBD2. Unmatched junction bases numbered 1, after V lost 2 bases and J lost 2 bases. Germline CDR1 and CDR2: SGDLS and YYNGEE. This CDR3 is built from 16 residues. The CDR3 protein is CASSVGTSGRAYEQYF. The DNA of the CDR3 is TGTGCCAGCAGCGTCGGGACTAGCGGGAGGGCCTACGAGCAGTACTTC.

The CDR3 DNA reads as TGTGCCAGCAAAAACATGGCCGAAGAGACCCAGTACTTC. Translating it yields CASKNMAEETQYF. The gene calls are TRBV27 and TRBJ2-5; no firm D call. Germline V gene lookup returns CDR1 MNHEY and CDR2 SMNVEV (reference sequence). CDR3 length: 13 amino acids. Trimming shortened V by 7 bases and J by 3 bases, and 12 bases separated the two germline ends.

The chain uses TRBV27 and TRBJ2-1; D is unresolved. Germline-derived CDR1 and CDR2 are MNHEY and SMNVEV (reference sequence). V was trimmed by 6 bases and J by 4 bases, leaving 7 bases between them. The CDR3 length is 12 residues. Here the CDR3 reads CASSPRYNEQFF. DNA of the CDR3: TGTGCCAGCAGCCCTCGGTACAATGAGCAGTTCTTC.

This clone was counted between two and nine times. This CDR3 is CASSLGSGRTEAFF. CDR3 in DNA: TGTGCCAGCAGCTTGGGTAGCGGGAGAACTGAAGCTTTCTTT. The rearrangement uses TRBV7-9 and TRBJ1-1; D gene uncertain. Germline-derived CDR1 and CDR2 are SEHNR and FQNEAQ (reference sequence). Trimming took 3 bases from V and 5 from J, leaving 13 bases between them. There are 14 residues in the CDR3.

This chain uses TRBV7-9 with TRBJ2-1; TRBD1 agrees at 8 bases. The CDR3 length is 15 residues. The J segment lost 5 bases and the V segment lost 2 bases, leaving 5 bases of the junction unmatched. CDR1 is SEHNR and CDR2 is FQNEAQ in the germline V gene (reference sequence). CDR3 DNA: TGTGCCAGCAGCTTAATGCAGGGGGCTGACAATGAGCAGTTCTTC. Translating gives CASSLMQGADNEQFF.

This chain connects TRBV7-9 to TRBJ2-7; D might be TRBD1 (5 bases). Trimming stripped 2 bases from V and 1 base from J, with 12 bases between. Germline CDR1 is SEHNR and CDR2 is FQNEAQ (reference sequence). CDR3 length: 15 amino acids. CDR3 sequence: CASSLIWGPSYEQYF. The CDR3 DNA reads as TGTGCCAGCAGCTTAATCTGGGGCCCATCCTACGAGCAGTACTTC.

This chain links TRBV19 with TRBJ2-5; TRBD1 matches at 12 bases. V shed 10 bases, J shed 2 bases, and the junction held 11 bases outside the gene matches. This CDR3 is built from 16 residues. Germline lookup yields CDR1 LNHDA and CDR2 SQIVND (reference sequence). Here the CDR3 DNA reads TGTGCCACCAGGGACAGGGGGCATCCTAAGCAAGAGACCCAGTACTTC. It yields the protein CATRDRGHPKQETQYF.

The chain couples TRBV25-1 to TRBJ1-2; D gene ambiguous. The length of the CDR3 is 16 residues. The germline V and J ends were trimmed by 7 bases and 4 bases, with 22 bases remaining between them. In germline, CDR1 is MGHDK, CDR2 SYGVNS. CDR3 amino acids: CASTLPLSHDGYGYTF. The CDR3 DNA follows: TGTGCCAGCACCCTACCCCTCTCACATGATGGCTATGGCTACACCTTC.

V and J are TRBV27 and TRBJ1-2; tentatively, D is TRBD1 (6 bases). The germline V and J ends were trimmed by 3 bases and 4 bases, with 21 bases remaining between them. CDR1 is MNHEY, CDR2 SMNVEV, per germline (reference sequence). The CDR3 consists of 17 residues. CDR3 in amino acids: CASSFRSPGQGVYGYTF. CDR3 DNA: TGTGCCAGCAGTTTCCGCTCCCCGGGACAAGGGGTCTATGGCTACACCTTC.

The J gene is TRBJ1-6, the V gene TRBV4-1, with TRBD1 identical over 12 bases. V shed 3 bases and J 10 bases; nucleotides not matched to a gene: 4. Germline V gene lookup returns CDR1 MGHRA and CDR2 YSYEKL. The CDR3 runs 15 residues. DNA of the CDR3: TGCGCCAGCAGCCAGGGACAGGGGGCGGGATCACCCCTCCACTTT. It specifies CASSQGQGAGSPLHF.

The CDR3: CASSQDDYLNYGYTF. The CDR3 DNA sequence: TGTGCCAGCAGCCAAGACGACTATTTGAACTATGGCTACACCTTC. The rearrangement uses TRBV4-2 and TRBJ1-2; D unclear. This CDR3 spans 15 amino acids. The germline V gene encodes CDR1 LGHNA and CDR2 YNFKEQ. V lost 0 bases to trimming and J lost 2 bases, with 10 bases between them.

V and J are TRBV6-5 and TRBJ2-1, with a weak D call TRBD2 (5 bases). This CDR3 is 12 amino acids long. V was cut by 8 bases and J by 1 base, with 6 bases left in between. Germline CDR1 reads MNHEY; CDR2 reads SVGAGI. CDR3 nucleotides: TGTGCCAGCGGCGGGTCCTACAATGAGCAGTTCTTC. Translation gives CASGGSYNEQFF.

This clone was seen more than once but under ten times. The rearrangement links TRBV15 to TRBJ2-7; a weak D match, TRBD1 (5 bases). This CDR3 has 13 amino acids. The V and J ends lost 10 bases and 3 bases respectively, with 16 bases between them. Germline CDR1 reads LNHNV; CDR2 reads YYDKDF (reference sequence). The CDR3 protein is CASAAGSHYEQYF. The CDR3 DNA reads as TGTGCCAGTGCGGCAGGGTCCCACTACGAGCAGTACTTC.

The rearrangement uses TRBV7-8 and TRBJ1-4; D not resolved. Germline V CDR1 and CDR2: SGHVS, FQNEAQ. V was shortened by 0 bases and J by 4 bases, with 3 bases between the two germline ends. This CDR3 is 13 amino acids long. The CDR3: CASSLAGNEKLFF. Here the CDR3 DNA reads TGTGCCAGCAGCTTAGCCGGTAATGAAAAACTGTTTTTT. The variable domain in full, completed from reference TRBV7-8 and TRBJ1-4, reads GAGVSQSPRYKVAKRGQDVALRCDPISGHVSLFWYQQALGQGPEFLTYFQNEAQLDKSGLPSDRFFAERPEGSVSTLKIQRTQQEDSAVYLCASSLAGNEKLFFGSGTQLSVL.

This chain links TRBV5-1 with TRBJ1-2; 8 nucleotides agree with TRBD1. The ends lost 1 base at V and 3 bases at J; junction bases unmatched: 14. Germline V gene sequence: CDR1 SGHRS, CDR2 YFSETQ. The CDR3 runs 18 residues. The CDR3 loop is CASSLSVNVYRGDYGYTF. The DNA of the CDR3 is TGCGCCAGCAGCTTGTCAGTTAACGTATACAGGGGGGACTATGGCTACACCTTC.

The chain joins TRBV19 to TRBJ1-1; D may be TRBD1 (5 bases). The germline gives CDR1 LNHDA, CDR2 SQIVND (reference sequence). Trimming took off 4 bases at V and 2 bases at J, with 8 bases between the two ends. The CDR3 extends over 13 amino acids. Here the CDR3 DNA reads TGTGCCAGTAGTACAGGGTTTAACACTGAAGCTTTCTTT. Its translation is CASSTGFNTEAFF.

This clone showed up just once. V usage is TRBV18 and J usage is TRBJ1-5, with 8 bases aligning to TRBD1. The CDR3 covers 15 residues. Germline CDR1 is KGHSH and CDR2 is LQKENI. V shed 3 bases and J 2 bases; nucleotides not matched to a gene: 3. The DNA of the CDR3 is TGTGCCAGCTCACCTTTGGGACAGGGCAATCAGCCCCAGCATTTT. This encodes CASSPLGQGNQPQHF.

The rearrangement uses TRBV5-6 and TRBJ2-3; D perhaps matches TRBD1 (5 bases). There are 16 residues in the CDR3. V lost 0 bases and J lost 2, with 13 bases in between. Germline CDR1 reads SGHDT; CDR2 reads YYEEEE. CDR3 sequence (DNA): TGTGCCAGCAGCTTGGAGACAGCCTTCTACACAGATACGCAGTATTTT. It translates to CASSLETAFYTDTQYF.